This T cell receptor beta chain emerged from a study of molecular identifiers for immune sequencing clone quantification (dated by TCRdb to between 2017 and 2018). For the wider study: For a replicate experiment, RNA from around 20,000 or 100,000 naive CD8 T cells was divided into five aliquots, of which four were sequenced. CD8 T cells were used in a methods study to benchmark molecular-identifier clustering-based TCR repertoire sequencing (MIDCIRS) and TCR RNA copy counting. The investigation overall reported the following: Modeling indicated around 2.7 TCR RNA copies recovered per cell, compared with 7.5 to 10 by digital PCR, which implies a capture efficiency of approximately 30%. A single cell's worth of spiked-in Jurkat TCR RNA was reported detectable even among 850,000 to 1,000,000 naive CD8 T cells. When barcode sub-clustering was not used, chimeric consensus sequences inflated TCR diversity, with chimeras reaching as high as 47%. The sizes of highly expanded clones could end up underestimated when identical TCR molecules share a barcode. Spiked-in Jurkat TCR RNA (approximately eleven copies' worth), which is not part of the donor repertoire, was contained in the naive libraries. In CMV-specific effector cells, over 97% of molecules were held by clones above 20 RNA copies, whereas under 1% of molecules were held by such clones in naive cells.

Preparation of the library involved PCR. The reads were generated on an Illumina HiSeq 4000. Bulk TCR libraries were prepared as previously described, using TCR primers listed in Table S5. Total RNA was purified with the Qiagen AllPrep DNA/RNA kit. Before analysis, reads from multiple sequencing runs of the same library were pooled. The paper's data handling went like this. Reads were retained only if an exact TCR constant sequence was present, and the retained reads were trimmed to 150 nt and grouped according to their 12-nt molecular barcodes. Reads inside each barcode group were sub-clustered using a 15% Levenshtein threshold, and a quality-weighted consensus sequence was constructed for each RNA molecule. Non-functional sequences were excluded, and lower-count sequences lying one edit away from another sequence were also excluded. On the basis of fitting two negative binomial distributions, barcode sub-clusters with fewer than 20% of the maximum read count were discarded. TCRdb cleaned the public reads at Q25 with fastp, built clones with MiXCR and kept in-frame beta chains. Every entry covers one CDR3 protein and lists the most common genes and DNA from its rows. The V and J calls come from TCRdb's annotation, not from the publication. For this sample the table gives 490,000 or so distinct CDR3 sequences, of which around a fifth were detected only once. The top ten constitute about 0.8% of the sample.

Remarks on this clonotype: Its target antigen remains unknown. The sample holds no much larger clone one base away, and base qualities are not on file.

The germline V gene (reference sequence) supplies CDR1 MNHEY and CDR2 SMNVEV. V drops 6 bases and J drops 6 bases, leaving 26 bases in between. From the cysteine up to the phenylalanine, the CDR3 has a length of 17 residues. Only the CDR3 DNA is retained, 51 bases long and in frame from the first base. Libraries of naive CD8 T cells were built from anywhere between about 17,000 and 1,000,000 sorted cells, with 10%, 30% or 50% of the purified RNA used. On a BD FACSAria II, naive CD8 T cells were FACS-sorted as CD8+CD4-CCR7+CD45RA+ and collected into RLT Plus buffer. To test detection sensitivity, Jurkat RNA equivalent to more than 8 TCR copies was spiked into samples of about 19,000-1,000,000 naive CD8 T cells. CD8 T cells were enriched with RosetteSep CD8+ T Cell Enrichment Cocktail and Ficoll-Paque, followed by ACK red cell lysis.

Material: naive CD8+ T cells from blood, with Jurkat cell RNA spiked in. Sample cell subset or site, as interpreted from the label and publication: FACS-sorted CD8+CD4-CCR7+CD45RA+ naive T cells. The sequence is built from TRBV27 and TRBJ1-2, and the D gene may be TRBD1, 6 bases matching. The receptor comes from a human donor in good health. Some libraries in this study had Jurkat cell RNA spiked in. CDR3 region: CASSTLLPSGASDGYTF. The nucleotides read TGTGCCAGCAGCACACTCCTCCCCTCAGGGGCGTCAGATGGCTACACCTTC.